The entry below describes one TCR beta chain. Its cognate antigen has yet to be identified. No base quality values were provided; no much bigger clone lies one nucleotide off. From the germline V gene (reference sequence), CDR1 is GTSNPN and CDR2 is SVGIG. Taken from cysteine to phenylalanine, the CDR3 has 15 residues. Only the CDR3 portion is preserved as DNA: 45 bases, with reading frame beginning at the first base. V lost 3 bases and J lost 6 bases, and the count of bases not matched to a germline gene is 9. Using the deep immunoSEQ assay, multiplex PCR amplified TCR CDR3 regions from genomic DNA. Genomic DNA extracted from each cell subset was distributed evenly over all wells of several immunoSEQ 96-well plates, and each plate served as one replicate. Each replicate PCR for sorted subsets received approximately 200 ng genomic DNA, equal to roughly 33,000 T cell genomes. Purified libraries were quantified with a Qubit 3.0 fluorometer, sized on a Bioanalyzer 2100, and re-quantified with the KAPA Library Quantification kit. Every immunoSEQ 96-well plate was sequenced on a separate single-read 150-cycle Illumina NextSeq 550 flow cell. The authors processed their data as follows. Because the immunoSEQ output included only junctional sequences and no quality scores, the filtering could not be the same as the filtering used for full-length reads. To assign V/J genes and CDR3, sequences were annotated using PyIR, a Python wrapper for IgBLAST v1.9, with IMGT germline references. Reads were removed for weak V/J assignments (E-value above 1e-6), missing CDR3, stop codons, out-of-frame junctions, or ambiguous translated residues. V3J clonotypes were defined as sequences sharing an identical inferred V gene, J gene, and CDR3 amino acid sequence. The percentage overlap between two repertoires was calculated by dividing the number of shared unique clonotypes by the size of the smaller repertoire. Three approaches were used to assess repertoire richness: RTK rarefaction, the Chao1 estimator, and Recon v2.1 estimates of unobserved clonotypes. OLGA was used to compute generation probabilities for all TCRbeta clonotypes that the gDNA method yielded from a few donors. TCRdb re-hosts the immuneACCESS table, in-frame sequences only. Its copies lack some clones; in the studies checked, an unresolved V gene accounts for under half of them, and the cause for the rest is not known. D and trimming come from the DNA, and the V and J calls and clone size come from that table. This sample has 1 million to 1.3 million clones in its table, and 70% to 80% of those were observed once. Jointly, the top ten make up roughly 0.62% of the sample.

The donors were healthy, HIV-negative adults with no recently reported acute infections or vaccinations. Only Caucasian adults living in Nashville, Tennessee, USA were represented among the donors. CD4+ T cells were enriched through magnetic negative selection, after which naive cells were positively selected on CD45RA and the remaining negative fraction served as the memory subset. After blood collection by leukapheresis, PBMCs were isolated using Ficoll-Histopaque density gradient centrifugation and then cryopreserved in the vapor phase of liquid nitrogen. Purity and quantity of every magnetically sorted T cell population were checked by analytical flow cytometry. Each sorted fraction had its genomic DNA isolated and then quantified by UV absorbance on a Nanodrop 2000c. This sample stems from a study of shared clonotypes between healthy human individuals (dated by TCRdb to 2020 to 2021). Some background on the complete study: Three men and a couple of women, aged 18 to 49 years, made up the cohort. Per donor, three plates each were used for CD4 naive and CD4 memory, two for CD8 naive, and one for CD8 memory. Blood TCR repertoires of five healthy adults were deeply sequenced to estimate repertoire size and the extent of clonotype sharing between individuals. To increase sequencing depth and limit assay-specific biases, different laboratories used diverse techniques to prepare libraries and sequence TCR repertoires. Between about 0.94 and 8.9 billion PBMCs per donor were obtained by leukapheresis. What the study reported, not specific to this receptor: Because the study included a small number of donors, the genetic and exposure-history diversity represented was limited. Estimated clonotype richness was generally larger for naive than for memory subsets. Based on pairwise subsampling, the degree of clonotype sharing among donors was expected to be affected by sequencing depth. Even with the large sequencing depth, rarefaction of the sorted-subset datasets indicated that sequencing was incomplete. Sampling was limited to blood, and TCR repertoires in tissue likely differ from TCR repertoires in blood. Across a few donors, 5% to 6% of naive CD4, around 3.3% of naive CD8, under 2.5% of memory CD4, and 0.4% of memory CD8 clonotypes were shared. Higher generation probabilities were observed for clonotypes shared by all four sorted-subset donors than for non-shared clonotypes.

This TCR was sampled from a man aged 18 to 30 in good health. Some clones in this sample may be carry-over from other donors' samples. The sequencing input was memory CD4+ T cells from PBMCs. Per the publication, the cell subset or site label means: CD45RA-negative fraction. Here the chain combines TRBV30 and TRBJ1-3, with 9 bases in between that match TRBD1. The CDR3 region: CAWSHSGTGKNTIYF. The DNA sequence is as follows: TGTGCCTGGAGCCACTCCGGGACAGGGAAAAACACCATATATTTT.